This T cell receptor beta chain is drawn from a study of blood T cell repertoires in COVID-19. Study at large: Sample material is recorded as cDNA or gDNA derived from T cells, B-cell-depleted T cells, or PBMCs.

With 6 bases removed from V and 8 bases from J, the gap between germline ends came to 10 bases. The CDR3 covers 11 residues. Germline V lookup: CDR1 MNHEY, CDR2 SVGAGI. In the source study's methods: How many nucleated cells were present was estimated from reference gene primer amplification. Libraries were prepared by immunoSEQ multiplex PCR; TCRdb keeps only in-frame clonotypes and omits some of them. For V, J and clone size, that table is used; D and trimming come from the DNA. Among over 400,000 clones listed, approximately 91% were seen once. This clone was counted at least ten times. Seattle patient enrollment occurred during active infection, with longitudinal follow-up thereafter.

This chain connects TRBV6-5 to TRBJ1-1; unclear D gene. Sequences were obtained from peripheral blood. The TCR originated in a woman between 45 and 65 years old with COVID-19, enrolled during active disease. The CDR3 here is CASRETGEAFF. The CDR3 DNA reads TGTGCCAGCAGGGAGACCGGGGAAGCTTTCTTT.